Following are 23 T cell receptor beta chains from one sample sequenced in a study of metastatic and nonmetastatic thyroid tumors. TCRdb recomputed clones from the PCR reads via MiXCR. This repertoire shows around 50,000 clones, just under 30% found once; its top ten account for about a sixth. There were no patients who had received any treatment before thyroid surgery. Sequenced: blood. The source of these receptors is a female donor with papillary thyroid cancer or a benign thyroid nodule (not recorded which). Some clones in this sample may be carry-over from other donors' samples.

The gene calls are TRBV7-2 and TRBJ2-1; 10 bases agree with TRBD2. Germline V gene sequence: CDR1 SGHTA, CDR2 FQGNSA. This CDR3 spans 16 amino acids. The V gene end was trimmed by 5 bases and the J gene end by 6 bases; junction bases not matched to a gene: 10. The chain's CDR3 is CASSLFASGSVNEQFF. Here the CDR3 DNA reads TGTGCCAGCAGCCTATTCGCTAGCGGGAGTGTCAATGAGCAGTTCTTC.

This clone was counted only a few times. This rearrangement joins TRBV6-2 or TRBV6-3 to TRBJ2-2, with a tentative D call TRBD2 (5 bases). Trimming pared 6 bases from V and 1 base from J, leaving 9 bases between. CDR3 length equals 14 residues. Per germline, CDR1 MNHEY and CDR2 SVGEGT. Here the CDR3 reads CASRPEGNTGELFF. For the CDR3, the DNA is TGTGCCAGCAGACCCGAGGGGAACACCGGGGAGCTGTTTTTT.

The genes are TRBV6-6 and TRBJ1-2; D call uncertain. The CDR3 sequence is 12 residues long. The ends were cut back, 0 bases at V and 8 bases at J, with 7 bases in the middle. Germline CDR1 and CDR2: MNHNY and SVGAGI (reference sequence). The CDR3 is CASSYSMGGYTF. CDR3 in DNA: TGTGCCAGCAGTTACTCGATGGGAGGCTACACCTTC.

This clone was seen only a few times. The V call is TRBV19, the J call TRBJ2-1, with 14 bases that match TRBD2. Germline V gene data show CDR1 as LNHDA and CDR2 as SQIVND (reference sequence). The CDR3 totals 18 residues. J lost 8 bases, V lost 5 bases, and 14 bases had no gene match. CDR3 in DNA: TGTGCCAGTAGTCGCCGGGGGACTAGCGGGAGTGTAGGGGATGAGCAGTTCTTC. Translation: CASSRRGTSGSVGDEQFF.

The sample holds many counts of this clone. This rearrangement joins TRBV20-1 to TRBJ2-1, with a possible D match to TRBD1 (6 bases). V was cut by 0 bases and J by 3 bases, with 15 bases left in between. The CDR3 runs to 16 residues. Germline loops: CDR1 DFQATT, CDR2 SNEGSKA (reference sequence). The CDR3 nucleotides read TGCAGTGCTAGAGATCAAGGGGGAGCAGGCTACAATGAGCAGTTCTTC. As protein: CSARDQGGAGYNEQFF.

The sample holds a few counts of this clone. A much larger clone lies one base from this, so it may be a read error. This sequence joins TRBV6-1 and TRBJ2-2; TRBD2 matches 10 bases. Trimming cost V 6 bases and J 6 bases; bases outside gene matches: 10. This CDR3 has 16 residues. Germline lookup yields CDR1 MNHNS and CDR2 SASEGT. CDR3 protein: CASRQREGLPAGELFF. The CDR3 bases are TGTGCCAGCAGACAGCGGGAGGGCCTTCCGGCCGGGGAGCTGTTTTTT.

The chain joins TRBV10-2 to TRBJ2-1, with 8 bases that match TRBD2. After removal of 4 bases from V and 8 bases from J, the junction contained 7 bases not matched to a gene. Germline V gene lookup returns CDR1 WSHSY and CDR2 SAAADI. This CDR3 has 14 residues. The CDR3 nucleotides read TGCGCCAGCAGTGGGAGCGGGAGAGGCTATGAGCAGTTCTTC. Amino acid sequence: CASSGSGRGYEQFF.

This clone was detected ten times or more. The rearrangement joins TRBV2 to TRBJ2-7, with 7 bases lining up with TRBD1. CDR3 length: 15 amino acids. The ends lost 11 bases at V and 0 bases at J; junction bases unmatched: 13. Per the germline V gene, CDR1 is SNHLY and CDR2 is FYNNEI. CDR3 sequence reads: CAPNEGDRHSYEQYF. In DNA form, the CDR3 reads TGTGCCCCTAACGAGGGGGACAGACACTCCTACGAGCAGTACTTC.

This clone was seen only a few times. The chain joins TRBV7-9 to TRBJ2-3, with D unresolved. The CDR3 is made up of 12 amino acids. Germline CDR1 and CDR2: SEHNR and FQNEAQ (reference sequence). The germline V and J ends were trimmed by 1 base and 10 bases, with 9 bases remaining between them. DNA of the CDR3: TGTGCCAGCAGCTTAGAGGATAGGCCGCAGTATTTT. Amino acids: CASSLEDRPQYF.

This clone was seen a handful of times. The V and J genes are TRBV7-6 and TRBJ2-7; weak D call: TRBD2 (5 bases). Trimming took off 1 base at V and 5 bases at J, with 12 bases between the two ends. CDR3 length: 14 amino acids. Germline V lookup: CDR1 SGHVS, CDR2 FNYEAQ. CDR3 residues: CASSLGLANDEQYF. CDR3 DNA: TGTGCCAGCAGCTTAGGCCTAGCTAACGACGAGCAGTACTTC.

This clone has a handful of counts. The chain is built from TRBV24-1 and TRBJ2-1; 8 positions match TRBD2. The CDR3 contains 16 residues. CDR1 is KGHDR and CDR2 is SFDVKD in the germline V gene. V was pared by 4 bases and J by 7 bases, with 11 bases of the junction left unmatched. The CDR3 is CATSDPGRTSINEQFF. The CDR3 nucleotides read TGTGCCACCAGTGACCCGGGTAGGACTAGCATTAATGAGCAGTTCTTC.

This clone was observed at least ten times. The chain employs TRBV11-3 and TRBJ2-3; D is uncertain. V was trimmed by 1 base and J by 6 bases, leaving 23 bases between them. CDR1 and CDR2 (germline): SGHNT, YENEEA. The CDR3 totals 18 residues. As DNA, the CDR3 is TGTGCCAGCAGCTTAGTAGGCCTCTTGGACGCCGCTCGGGATACGCAGTATTTT. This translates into CASSLVGLLDAARDTQYF.

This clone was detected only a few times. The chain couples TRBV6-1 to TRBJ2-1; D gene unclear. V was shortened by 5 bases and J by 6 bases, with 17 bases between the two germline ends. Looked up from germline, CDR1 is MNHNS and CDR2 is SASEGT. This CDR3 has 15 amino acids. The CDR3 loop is CASSTPRELFNEQFF. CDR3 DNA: TGTGCCAGCAGTACCCCCCGAGAGCTTTTCAATGAGCAGTTCTTC.

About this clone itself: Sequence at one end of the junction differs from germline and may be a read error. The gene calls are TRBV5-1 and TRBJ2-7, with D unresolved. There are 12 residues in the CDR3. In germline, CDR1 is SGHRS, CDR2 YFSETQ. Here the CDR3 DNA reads TGCACCAGCAGCTTGTACCCCAGCGAGCAGTACTTC. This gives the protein CTSSLYPSEQYF.

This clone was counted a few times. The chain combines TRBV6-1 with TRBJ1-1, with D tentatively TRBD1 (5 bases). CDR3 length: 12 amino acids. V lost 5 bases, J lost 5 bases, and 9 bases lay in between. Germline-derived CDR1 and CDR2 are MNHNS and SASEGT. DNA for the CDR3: TGTGCCAGCAGTACGTGGGGGACTGAAGCTTTCTTT. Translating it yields CASSTWGTEAFF.

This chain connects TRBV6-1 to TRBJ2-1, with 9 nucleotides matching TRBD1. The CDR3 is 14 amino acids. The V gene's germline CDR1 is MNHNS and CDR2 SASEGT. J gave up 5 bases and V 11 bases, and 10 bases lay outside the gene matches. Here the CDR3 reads CAVRRDRADNEQFF. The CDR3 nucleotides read TGTGCCGTTCGCCGGGACAGGGCTGACAATGAGCAGTTCTTC.

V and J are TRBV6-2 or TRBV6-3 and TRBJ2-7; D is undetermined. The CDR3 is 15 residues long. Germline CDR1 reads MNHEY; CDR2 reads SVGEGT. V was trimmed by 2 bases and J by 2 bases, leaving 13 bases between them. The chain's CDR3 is CASSYPPGRAYEQYF. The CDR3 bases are TGTGCCAGCAGTTACCCGCCAGGACGGGCCTACGAGCAGTACTTC.

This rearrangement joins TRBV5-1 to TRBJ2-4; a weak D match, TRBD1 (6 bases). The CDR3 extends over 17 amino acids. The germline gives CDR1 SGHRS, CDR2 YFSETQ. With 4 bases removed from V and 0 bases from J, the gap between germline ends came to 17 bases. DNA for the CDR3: TGCGCCAGCAGCCCCTTTGGGGACACACTAGCCAAAAACATTCAGTACTTC. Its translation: CASSPFGDTLAKNIQYF.

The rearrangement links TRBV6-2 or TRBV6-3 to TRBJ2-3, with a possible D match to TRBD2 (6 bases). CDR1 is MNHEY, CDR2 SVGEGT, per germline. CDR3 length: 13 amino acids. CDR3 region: CDCKRDFTDTQYF. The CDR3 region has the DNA TGTGACTGCAAACGGGACTTCACAGATACGCAGTATTTT.

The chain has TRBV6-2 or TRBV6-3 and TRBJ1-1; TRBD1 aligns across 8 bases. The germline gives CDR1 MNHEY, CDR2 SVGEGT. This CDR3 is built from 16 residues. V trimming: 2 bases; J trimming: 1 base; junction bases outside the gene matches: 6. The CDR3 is CASSYGTGWRNTEAFF. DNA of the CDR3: TGTGCCAGCAGTTACGGGACAGGTTGGAGGAACACTGAAGCTTTCTTT.

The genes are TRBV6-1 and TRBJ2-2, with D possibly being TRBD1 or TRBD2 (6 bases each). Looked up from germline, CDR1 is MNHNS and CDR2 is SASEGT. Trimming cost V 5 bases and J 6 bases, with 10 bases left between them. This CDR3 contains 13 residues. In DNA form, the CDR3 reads TGTGCCAGCAGTCTAGGGGGGTCCGGGGAGCTGTTTTTT. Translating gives CASSLGGSGELFF.

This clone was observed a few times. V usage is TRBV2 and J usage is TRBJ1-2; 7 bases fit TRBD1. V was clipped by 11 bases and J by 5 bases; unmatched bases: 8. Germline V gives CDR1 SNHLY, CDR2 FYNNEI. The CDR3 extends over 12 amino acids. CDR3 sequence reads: CAGQGVYYGYTF. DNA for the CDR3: TGTGCCGGCCAGGGGGTTTATTATGGCTACACCTTC.

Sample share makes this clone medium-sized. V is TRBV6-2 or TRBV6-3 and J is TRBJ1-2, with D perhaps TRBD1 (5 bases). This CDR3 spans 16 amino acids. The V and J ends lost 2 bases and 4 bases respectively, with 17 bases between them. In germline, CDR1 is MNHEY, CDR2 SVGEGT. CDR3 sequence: CASSYPSGGAIYGYTF. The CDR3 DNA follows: TGTGCCAGCAGTTACCCCTCGGGAGGGGCGATCTATGGCTACACCTTC.